This TCR beta chain is drawn from a study of blood T cell repertoires in COVID-19. Across the study: COVID-19 samples, acute and convalescent, were from the United States, Italy and Spain. PBMCs, B-cell-depleted T cells, or T cells provided the cDNA or gDNA that made up the material.

As originally analysed: Estimation of nucleated cell counts relied on the amplification of reference gene primers. Measured with immunoSEQ multiplex PCR; TCRdb has only the in-frame clones, and not every one. Clonal size and the V and J genes are those of that table, whereas D and trimming came from the DNA. The sample contains fewer than 100,000 clones, over 75% of which appear only once. The receptor's source is an elderly woman with acute or convalescent COVID-19. The sequenced sample consisted of peripheral blood.

CDR3 amino acids: CASSQLLGSETQYF. DNA of the CDR3: TGCGCCAGCAGCCAGTTACTAGGGTCGGAGACCCAGTACTTC. The rearrangement uses TRBV5-1 and TRBJ2-5; TRBD2 is a possible D gene (5 bases). The CDR3 runs 14 residues. The germline gives CDR1 SGHRS, CDR2 YFSETQ. V was pared by 4 bases and J by 5 bases, with 15 bases between.